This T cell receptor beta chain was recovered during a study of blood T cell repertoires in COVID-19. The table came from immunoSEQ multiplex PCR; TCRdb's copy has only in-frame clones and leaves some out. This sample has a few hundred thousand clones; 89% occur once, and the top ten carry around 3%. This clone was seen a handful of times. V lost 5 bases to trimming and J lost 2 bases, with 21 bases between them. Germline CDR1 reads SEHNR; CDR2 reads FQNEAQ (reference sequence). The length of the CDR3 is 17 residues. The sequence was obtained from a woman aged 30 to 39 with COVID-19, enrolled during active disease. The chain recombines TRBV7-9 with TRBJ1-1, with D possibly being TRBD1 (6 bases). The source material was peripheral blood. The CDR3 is CASSPVGRGGFNTEAFF. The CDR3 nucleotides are TGTGCCAGCAGCCCCGTCGGCAGGGGCGGATTCAACACTGAAGCTTTCTTT.